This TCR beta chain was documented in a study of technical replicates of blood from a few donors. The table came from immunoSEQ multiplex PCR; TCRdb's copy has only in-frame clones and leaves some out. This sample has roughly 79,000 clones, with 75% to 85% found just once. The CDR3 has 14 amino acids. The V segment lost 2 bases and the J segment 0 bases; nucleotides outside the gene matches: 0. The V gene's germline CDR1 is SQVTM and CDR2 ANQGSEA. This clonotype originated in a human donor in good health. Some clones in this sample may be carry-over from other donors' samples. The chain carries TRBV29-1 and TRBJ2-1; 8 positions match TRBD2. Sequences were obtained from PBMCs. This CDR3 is CSVELAGSYNEQFF. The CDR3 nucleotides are TGCAGCGTTGAACTAGCGGGCTCCTACAATGAGCAGTTCTTC.